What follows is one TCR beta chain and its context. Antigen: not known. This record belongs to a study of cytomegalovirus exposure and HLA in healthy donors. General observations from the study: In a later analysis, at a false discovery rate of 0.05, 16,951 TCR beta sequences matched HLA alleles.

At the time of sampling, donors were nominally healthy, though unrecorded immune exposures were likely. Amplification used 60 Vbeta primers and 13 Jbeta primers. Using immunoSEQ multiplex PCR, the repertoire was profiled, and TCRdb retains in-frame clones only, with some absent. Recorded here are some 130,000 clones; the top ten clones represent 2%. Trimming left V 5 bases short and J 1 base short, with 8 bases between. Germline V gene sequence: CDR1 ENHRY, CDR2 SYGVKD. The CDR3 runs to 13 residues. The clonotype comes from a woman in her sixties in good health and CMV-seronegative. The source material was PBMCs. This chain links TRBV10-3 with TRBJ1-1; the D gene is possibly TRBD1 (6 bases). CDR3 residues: CAISPGQNTEAFF. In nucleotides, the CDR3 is TGTGCCATCAGTCCGGGACAGAACACTGAAGCTTTCTTT.